These T cell receptor beta chains were read from a single sample in a study of blood T cell repertoires in COVID-19. Sequencing used immunoSEQ multiplex PCR; TCRdb keeps in-frame clones, though not all of them. The repertoire consists of around 99,000 clones, with roughly 82% occurring once and the leading ten covering around 8%. Sequencing was done on a sample of peripheral blood. The receptor source for this set is a woman older than 75 with active or convalescent COVID-19. Both conserved end residues are part of each CDR3. Fields, in order: V gene, J gene, D gene, clone size, CDR3 protein, CDR3 DNA. A D gene is named only where the DNA matches it firmly. Some rows have no size entry. The others give once, few or many, or a class for an expanded clone.

v_gene: TRBV29-1; j_gene: TRBJ1-5; d_gene: TRBD1; abundance: .; CDR3aa: CSVRTGNNQPQHF; CDR3nt: TGCAGCGTCCGGACAGGGAACAATCAGCCCCAGCATTTT
v_gene: TRBV18; j_gene: TRBJ1-4; d_gene: .; abundance: .; CDR3aa: CASSPVWARGANEKLFF; CDR3nt: TGTGCCAGCTCACCAGTCTGGGCACGGGGAGCTAATGAAAAACTGTTTTTT
v_gene: TRBV13; j_gene: TRBJ2-7; d_gene: .; abundance: .; CDR3aa: CASSFQASYEQYF; CDR3nt: TGTGCCAGCAGCTTTCAGGCTTCCTACGAGCAGTACTTC
v_gene: TRBV27; j_gene: TRBJ2-2; d_gene: .; abundance: .; CDR3aa: CASSFELGNTGELFF; CDR3nt: TGTGCCAGCAGTTTCGAACTAGGGAACACCGGGGAGCTGTTTTTT
v_gene: TRBV12-3/TRBV12-4; j_gene: TRBJ1-2; d_gene: .; abundance: .; CDR3aa: CASSPQGYGYTF; CDR3nt: TGTGCCAGCAGTCCACAGGGCTATGGCTACACCTTC
v_gene: TRBV3-1/TRBV3-2; j_gene: TRBJ1-5; d_gene: .; abundance: .; CDR3aa: CASSPQGDNQPQHF; CDR3nt: TGTGCCAGCAGCCCCCAGGGCGACAATCAGCCCCAGCATTTT
v_gene: TRBV14; j_gene: TRBJ1-4; d_gene: TRBD1; abundance: .; CDR3aa: CTSSQDQTGRREKLFF; CDR3nt: TGTACCAGCAGCCAAGATCAGACAGGGAGAAGGGAAAAACTGTTTTTT
v_gene: TRBV18; j_gene: TRBJ2-1; d_gene: .; abundance: .; CDR3aa: CASSPNNEQFF; CDR3nt: TGTGCCAGCTCACCTAACAATGAGCAGTTCTTC
v_gene: TRBV6-6; j_gene: TRBJ2-3; d_gene: TRBD2; abundance: once; CDR3aa: CASISGLADLTDTQYF; CDR3nt: TGTGCCAGCATTTCGGGACTAGCGGACCTCACAGATACGCAGTATTTT
v_gene: TRBV6-6; j_gene: TRBJ1-1; d_gene: .; abundance: .; CDR3aa: CASRQATKEAFF; CDR3nt: TGTGCCAGCCGCCAGGCAACGAAGGAAGCTTTCTTT
v_gene: TRBV28; j_gene: TRBJ1-6; d_gene: TRBD1; abundance: .; CDR3aa: CASSIRTFFPGQGHGNSPLHF; CDR3nt: TGTGCCAGCAGTATCAGAACCTTTTTTCCGGGACAGGGGCACGGTAATTCACCCCTCCACTTT
v_gene: TRBV2; j_gene: TRBJ1-5; d_gene: TRBD1; abundance: .; CDR3aa: CASSKDRGNQPQHF; CDR3nt: TGTGCCAGCAGCAAGGACAGGGGCAATCAGCCCCAGCATTTT
v_gene: TRBV11-2; j_gene: TRBJ1-3; d_gene: .; abundance: .; CDR3aa: CASSSQRNTIYF; CDR3nt: TGTGCCAGCAGCTCCCAAAGAAACACCATATATTTT
v_gene: TRBV7-3; j_gene: TRBJ1-3; d_gene: .; abundance: .; CDR3aa: CASSLAGTGNTIYF; CDR3nt: TGTGCCAGCAGCTTGGCGGGGACTGGAAACACCATATATTTT
v_gene: TRBV5-1; j_gene: TRBJ1-1; d_gene: TRBD1; abundance: .; CDR3aa: CASSLGQGKNTEAFF; CDR3nt: TGCGCCAGCAGCTTGGGACAGGGCAAAAACACTGAAGCTTTCTTT